This TCR beta chain emerged from a study of blood T cell repertoires in COVID-19 (dated by TCRdb to 2018 to 2020). For context, the study as a whole: Samples covering the acute and convalescent phases of COVID-19 were provided by collaborators in the United States, Italy and Spain. Samples came from the ongoing ImmuneRACE study (first 160 participants) plus 1,254 subjects from 6 global collaborators. Nearly every sample came with metadata listing a de-identified subject ID, COVID-19 status, age in years and sex. The prospective study material was composed of cDNA or gDNA derived from T cells, B-cell-depleted T cells, or PBMCs. HLA class I and class II types, where available, came from metadata supplied by the sample provider rather than from assay-based typing. Deeply sampled blood TCRbeta repertoires from subjects exposed to, actively infected with, or recovered from COVID-19 were included in the dataset. The repertoires were made available in a free public database intended to serve as a resource for research on the immune response to SARS-CoV-2. Here is what the overall study found, with its caveats: The amount of clinical and demographic metadata varied by source and participant and was provided uncurated.

The immunoSEQ Assay, a bias-controlled multiplex PCR, was used to amplify TCRbeta CDR3 regions from genomic DNA. As for the authors' bioinformatics: The number of nucleated cells in each sample was estimated from the amplification of reference gene primers within the assay. Sequence reads were collapsed and filtered to measure the absolute abundance of every unique TCRbeta CDR3 rearrangement. For each sample, productive Simpson clonality was calculated as the square root of Simpson's diversity index over productive rearrangements. Here the immuneACCESS table is served through TCRdb, limited to in-frame sequences with V and J called. Missing clones are a known gap in these copies; in checked studies unresolved V genes cover under half, and the rest lacks a known reason. V, J and clone size derive from that table, while D and trimming were established from the DNA sequence. Within this sample are approximately 100,000 clones, with 88% of them counted one time only. The ten most abundant clones make up around 6.5% of the sample.

To note about this clone: The clone's antigen remains unknown. No much larger clonotype is one base removed from it; base qualities were not supplied.

Whole blood was collected in K2EDTA tubes by collaborating institutions according to the institutions' own protocols. For TCRbeta analysis, collaborator samples were shipped as frozen whole blood, as isolated PBMCs, or as DNA extracted from either sample type. The CDR3, from cysteine to phenylalanine, totals 17 residues. The only DNA kept is the CDR3, 51 bases in frame from the first base. V sheds 2 bases and J sheds 3 bases, leaving 18 bases between their ends. For CDR1 and CDR2, the germline V gene lists SGHRS and YFSETQ. The rearranged segments are TRBV5-1 and TRBJ1-3; the D gene remains uncertain. The sample taken for sequencing was peripheral blood. This sequence was found in an older woman with acute or convalescent COVID-19. The DNA is as follows: TGCGCCAGCAGCTTAGTCCCCTGGGGAGCGGGTGGAAACACCATATATTTT. The encoded protein is CASSLVPWGAGGNTIYF.